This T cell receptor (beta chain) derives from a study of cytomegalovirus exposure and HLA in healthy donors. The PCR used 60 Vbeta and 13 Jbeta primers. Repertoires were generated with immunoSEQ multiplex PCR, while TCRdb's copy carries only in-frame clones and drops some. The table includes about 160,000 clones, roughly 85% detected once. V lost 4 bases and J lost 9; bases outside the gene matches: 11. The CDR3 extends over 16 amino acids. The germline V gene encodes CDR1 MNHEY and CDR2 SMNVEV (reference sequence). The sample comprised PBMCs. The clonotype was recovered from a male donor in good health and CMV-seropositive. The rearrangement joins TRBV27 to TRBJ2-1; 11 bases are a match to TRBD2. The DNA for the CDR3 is TGTGCCAGCAGTTCAAGCACTAGCGGGAGTGGCCGTGAGCAGTTCTTC. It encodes CASSSSTSGSGREQFF.